The text below deals with one T cell receptor (beta chain). In the authors' methods: It was from reference gene primer amplification that nucleated cell counts were estimated. Only in-frame clones appear in the TCRdb table, and some are missing; sequencing was by immunoSEQ multiplex PCR. That table is the source of V, J and clone size, and D and trimming were worked out from the DNA. The sample has about 270,000 clones, roughly 88% seen once. CDR3 length: 15 amino acids. Germline V gene sequence: CDR1 LGHNA, CDR2 YNFKEQ. Losses at the gene ends were 4 bases for V and 7 bases for J; bases not matched to a gene: 10. Participants, about 18 to 90 years old, spanned fewer than 25 US areas. This specimen belongs to a study of blood T cell repertoires in COVID-19.

This receptor was identified in a woman aged 40 to 49 with acute COVID-19. The material sequenced was PBMCs or T cells enriched from blood (not recorded which). This chain links TRBV4-2 with TRBJ2-1, with 7 nucleotides matching TRBD2. Written as DNA, the CDR3 is TGTGCCAGCAGCCCACGTGCGGGAGTTTCGAATGAGCAGTTCTTC. Translation: CASSPRAGVSNEQFF.